This T cell receptor (beta chain) is drawn from a study of OX40 agonist ivuxolimab in advanced cancers. Study-wide background: The drug used for patients, ivuxolimab, was an agonistic anti-OX40 (CD134) antibody. Age averaged around 60 years (range roughly 23 to 90), and more than 80% were male. The study, taken as a whole, reports: Expansion of clones was among the lowest in partial responders at 0.1-3.0 mg/kg.

If patients had autoimmune disease history or systemic immunosuppression, they were excluded. Trimming removed 6 bases from V and 3 bases from J, with 11 bases in between. The CDR3 is made up of 13 amino acids. Germline V gives CDR1 MDHEN, CDR2 SYDVKM. Sequencing was performed with immunoSEQ multiplex PCR; in TCRdb, only in-frame clones are kept and a portion is missing. Of some 46,000 clones in the sample, roughly 94% are singletons; the top ten hold roughly 11%. On this clone itself: Its target is not known.

The TCR originated in an adult with an advanced solid tumor such as melanoma, head and neck, liver or kidney cancer. This rearrangement joins TRBV28 to TRBJ1-1; D unresolved. Specimen: CD4+ or CD8+ T cells sorted from blood, collected in a trial of the OX40 agonist ivuxolimab. CDR3 protein: CASSPGGDTEAFF. CDR3 DNA sequence: TGTGCCAGCAGCCCGGGTGGGGACACTGAAGCTTTCTTT.